This T cell receptor beta chain was captured by sequencing in a study of cytomegalovirus exposure and HLA in healthy donors (TCRdb year 2017). The study in broad terms: A later analysis indicated that the 120 or so validation repertoires were generated on the platform also employed for the roughly 650 repertoires of the first cohort. The aim of the study was to test whether cataloging public T cell receptors could identify signatures of past pathogen exposure. A separate validation cohort of over a hundred different subjects was used in addition to the roughly 700-subject first cohort. High-throughput TCR immunosequencing, statistical association of individual TCRs with disease status, and machine learning were combined to predict cytomegalovirus infection status.

On this clone itself: Its target antigen remains unknown. Base qualities are not recorded, but no much larger clone differs from it by a single base.

Library construction relied on the immunoSEQ multiplex PCR assay. The source study handled its data this way. To diagnose cytomegalovirus status from the catalog of TCR beta chain sequences, a statistical classification framework was built. In its TCRdb copy, this immuneACCESS table keeps in-frame sequences only and misses some clones. Where compared with another copy, unresolved V genes explain less than half of these, and the others have no known cause. V, J and clone size were drawn from that table, and D and trimming were deduced from the DNA. The table for this sample lists approximately 270,000 clones; about 90% of them were counted only once. The ten biggest clones cover around 12% of the sample. Unmatched junction bases come to 7, with V trimmed by 7 bases and J by 1 base. Reading the germline V gene gives CDR1 SNHLY and CDR2 FYNNEI. The CDR3 holds 15 amino acids from the cysteine to the phenylalanine. The kept DNA is CDR3 alone, 45 bases in frame from the first base.

General study outcomes and caveats: While some public TCRs were present in many individuals, most TCR sequences turned up only very rarely across donors. In both the original and validation cohorts, the classifier was reported to diagnose cytomegalovirus status with high specificity and sensitivity. It was suggested by the authors that the approach could potentially be generalized to other disease states and immunological phenotypes. In a later analysis, TCRs clustered in the first cohort were found to also tend to co-occur in the approximately 120 validation repertoires, with approximately 93% of cluster scores above 0. A later analysis had no HLA typing for the validation cohort, so co-occurrence there was scored across all 130 or so repertoires. In vitro tests confirmed that a few of the cytomegalovirus-associated TCR beta chains recognize cytomegalovirus antigens. The study gave a list of some 150 TCR beta chains associated with cytomegalovirus.

Donors formed part of the validation cohort, which comprised over a hundred subjects and was distinct from the first cohort of 666 subjects. This receptor was taken from a man aged 18 to 30 in good health and CMV-seropositive. Recombination connected TRBV2 to TRBJ1-5; 7 central nucleotides agree with TRBD1. The source material was PBMCs. The CDR3 region has the sequence CASNLQGSSNQPQHF. The DNA sequence is as follows: TGTGCCAGCAACCTACAGGGGTCGAGCAATCAGCCCCAGCATTTT. Reference TRBV2 and TRBJ1-5 genes cover what lies past the CDR3, so the full variable domain is EPEVTQTPSHQVTQMGQEVILRCVPISNHLYFYWYRQILGQKVEFLVSFYNNEISEKSEIFDDQFSVERPDGSNFTLKIRSTKLEDSAMYFCASNLQGSSNQPQHFGDGTRLSIL.